The 19 T cell receptor beta chains in this list originate from one sample, sequenced in a study of STAT5B mutations in CD4+ large granular lymphocyte leukemia. Using immunoSEQ multiplex PCR, the repertoire was profiled, and TCRdb retains in-frame clones only, with some absent. The profile shows some 40,000 clones, 75% to 85% of them singletons. What was sequenced was CD4+ T cells from blood buffy coats. The source of these receptors is a human donor in good health.

The V call is TRBV2, the J call TRBJ2-3; D uncertain. This CDR3 comprises 11 residues. In germline, CDR1 is SNHLY, CDR2 FYNNEI. V was clipped by 6 bases and J by 10 bases, with 11 bases between them. As DNA, the CDR3 is TGTGCCAGCAGAGATAGTGGTCCGCAGTATTTT. This translates into CASRDSGPQYF.

The CDR3 here is CASSLDREHEQFF. CDR3 nucleotide sequence: TGTGCCAGCAGCCTAGACAGGGAGCATGAGCAGTTCTTC. The chain combines TRBV7-3 with TRBJ2-1, with 7 bases identical to TRBD1. After removal of 5 bases from V and 8 bases from J, the junction contained 6 bases not matched to a gene. The CDR3 has 13 residues. The germline V gene encodes CDR1 SGHTA and CDR2 FQGTGA.

The rearrangement joins TRBV7-9 to TRBJ2-4, with TRBD2 matching over 11 bases. CDR1 is SEHNR and CDR2 is FQNEAQ in the germline V gene (reference sequence). This CDR3 is built from 18 residues. The V and J ends lost 4 bases and 1 base, in that order; junction bases with no gene match: 9. Here the CDR3 DNA reads TGTGCCAGCAGCTCTAGGGGTGTAGCGGGAGGGGCCAAAAACATTCAGTACTTC. The encoded protein is CASSSRGVAGGAKNIQYF.

V gene TRBV4-3 combines with J gene TRBJ2-7; 9 nucleotides agree with TRBD1. CDR3 size: 15 residues. Germline lookup yields CDR1 LGHNA and CDR2 YSLEER. The ends lost 1 base at V and 4 bases at J; junction bases unmatched: 5. CDR3 loop: CASSQGGQGIYEQYF. The CDR3 coding sequence is TGCGCCAGCAGCCAAGGGGGACAGGGAATTTACGAGCAGTACTTC.

V gene TRBV28 combines with J gene TRBJ1-1; 7 bases map to TRBD1. Germline-derived CDR1 and CDR2 are MDHEN and SYDVKM. The CDR3 is 15 amino acids. V dropped 7 bases and J dropped 5; count of bases not matched to a gene: 13. CDR3: CASTPIIRQGTEAFF. The DNA for the CDR3 is TGTGCCAGCACCCCTATTATTCGACAGGGAACTGAAGCTTTCTTT.

The V and J genes are TRBV11-2 and TRBJ1-1; TRBD1 is a possible D gene (5 bases). The length of the CDR3 is 15 residues. V lost 7 bases, J lost 0 bases, and 15 bases lay in between. The germline gives CDR1 SGHAT, CDR2 FQNNGV. The CDR3: CASTNRVGLNTEAFF. CDR3 nucleotide sequence: TGTGCCAGCACCAACCGCGTGGGGCTGAACACTGAAGCTTTCTTT.

The V call is TRBV25-1, the J call TRBJ1-2, with 8 bases identical to TRBD1. The junction had 9 bases not matched to a gene; V was cut back by 1 base and J by 8 bases. This CDR3 spans 15 amino acids. Germline values: CDR1 MGHDK, CDR2 SYGVNS. CDR3 loop: CASSESMLQGGGYTF. Written as DNA, the CDR3 is TGTGCCAGCAGTGAATCAATGTTACAGGGGGGCGGCTACACCTTC.

This clone was detected a few times. V gene TRBV27 combines with J gene TRBJ1-5; no clear D gene. The germline gives CDR1 MNHEY, CDR2 SMNVEV (reference sequence). V was clipped by 2 bases and J by 7 bases, with 9 bases between them. The CDR3 runs to 13 residues. In DNA form, the CDR3 reads TGTGCCAGCAGTTTACTACGAGGCCAGCCCCAGCATTTT. It translates to CASSLLRGQPQHF.

The rearrangement links TRBV6-1 to TRBJ2-1; TRBD2 matches at 7 bases. CDR1 and CDR2 (germline): MNHNS, SASEGT. V gave up 4 bases and J gave up 10 bases; unmatched junction bases: 7. This CDR3 is 13 amino acids long. Here the CDR3 DNA reads TGTGCCAGCAGTGTAGGACTAGTCGGGGAGCAGTTCTTC. Translating gives CASSVGLVGEQFF.

In DNA form, the CDR3 reads TGTGCCAGTAGTATGAGGACAGAGAGTGGCTATGGCTACACCTTC. This gives the protein CASSMRTESGYGYTF. This chain links TRBV19 with TRBJ1-2; perhaps TRBD1 as D (6 bases). CDR1 is LNHDA and CDR2 is SQIVND in the germline V gene (reference sequence). The V and J ends lost 3 bases and 4 bases respectively, with 15 bases between them. This CDR3 has 15 residues.

This sequence joins TRBV5-1 and TRBJ2-5, with 11 positions matching TRBD2. Trimming removed 6 bases from V and 4 bases from J; junction bases left unmatched: 5. Germline assignment: CDR1 SGHRS and CDR2 YFSETQ. The CDR3 has 14 amino acids. CDR3 DNA sequence: TGCGCCAGCAATAGCGGGGGGGCCACAGAGACCCAGTACTTC. Translation: CASNSGGATETQYF.

The chain couples TRBV7-8 to TRBJ2-3; D is perhaps TRBD1 or TRBD2 (5 bases each). There are 16 residues in the CDR3. Germline V CDR1 and CDR2: SGHVS, FQNEAQ. Trimming shortened V by 1 base and J by 6 bases, and 17 bases separated the two germline ends. This chain's CDR3 is CASSLVDPGALDTQYF. The CDR3 region has the DNA TGTGCCAGCAGCTTAGTAGACCCCGGGGCACTGGATACGCAGTATTTT.

The chain links TRBV10-1 to TRBJ2-3; D is unclear. Germline V lookup: CDR1 WNHNN, CDR2 SYGVQD (reference sequence). Trimming stripped 6 bases from V and 1 base from J, with 14 bases between. The length of the CDR3 is 15 residues. CDR3 nucleotide sequence: TGCGCCAGCAGCGCGCCTAGTTCTTGCACAGATACGCAGTATTTT. This gives the protein CASSAPSSCTDTQYF.

This clone was seen more than once but under ten times. This chain uses TRBV27 with TRBJ1-2; 8 bases are shared with TRBD1. Germline-derived CDR1 and CDR2 are MNHEY and SMNVEV (reference sequence). This CDR3 comprises 15 residues. Germline trimming cut 3 bases from V and 8 bases from J; bases unmatched to any gene: 11. The DNA for the CDR3 is TGTGCCAGCAGTTTGGGGACGACAGGGGCGAGGGGCTACACCTTC. Its protein is CASSLGTTGARGYTF.

V and J are TRBV27 and TRBJ2-4; D might be TRBD2 (7 bases). Germline V gene data show CDR1 as MNHEY and CDR2 as SMNVEV (reference sequence). This CDR3 is 18 amino acids long. The ends were cut back, 3 bases at V and 7 bases at J, with 25 bases in the middle. The CDR3 coding sequence is TGTGCCAGCAGTTTTTCGTCGGGTCGAGGGGGAGGGCCGAACATTCAGTACTTC. Translated, it gives CASSFSSGRGGGPNIQYF.

The chain combines TRBV9 with TRBJ1-4, with a weak D call TRBD1 (6 bases). CDR3 length equals 15 residues. Germline CDR1 is SGDLS and CDR2 is YYNGEE. V shed 0 bases and J shed 8 bases, with 14 bases lying between them. The CDR3, as DNA: TGTGCCAGCAGCGTAGAGGGCAGGGGTTACGAAAAACTGTTTTTT. Amino acid sequence: CASSVEGRGYEKLFF.

V usage is TRBV11-2 and J usage is TRBJ2-2; unclear D gene. The V end lost 2 bases, the J end lost 5 bases, and 15 bases lay between the germline ends. CDR1 SGHAT and CDR2 FQNNGV come from the germline V gene. CDR3 length: 16 amino acids. CDR3: CASSLMEAQRTGELFF. The DNA of the CDR3 is TGTGCCAGCAGCTTAATGGAAGCGCAGAGAACCGGGGAGCTGTTTTTT.

The gene calls are TRBV27 and TRBJ2-3; tentative D call: TRBD2 (7 bases). Germline loops: CDR1 MNHEY, CDR2 SMNVEV (reference sequence). The CDR3 spans 15 residues. The germline V and J ends were trimmed by 3 bases and 1 base, with 11 bases remaining between them. CDR3: CASSLGGAGTDTQYF. The CDR3 region has the DNA TGTGCCAGCAGTTTGGGGGGGGCGGGCACAGATACGCAGTATTTT.

The rearrangement links TRBV2 to TRBJ2-5, with 7 bases identical to TRBD1. The DNA end is a closer match to TRBJ2-7, so the J assignment may be wrong. The CDR3 runs 13 residues. CDR1 and CDR2 from the germline V gene are SNHLY and FYNNEI. This CDR3 is CASSQRGLDEQYF. CDR3 coding DNA: TGTGCCAGCAGTCAGAGGGGGCTCGACGAGCAGTACTTC.